A single sample gave rise to the 20 T cell receptor beta chains below, sequenced in a study of blood T cell repertoires in COVID-19. Using immunoSEQ multiplex PCR, the repertoire was profiled, and TCRdb retains in-frame clones only, with some absent. Among approximately 54,000 clones listed, 81% were seen once. The sequencing input was peripheral blood. The source of these receptors is an older woman with acute or convalescent COVID-19.

This chain uses TRBV9 with TRBJ2-7; D is unresolved. Between the trimmed V and J ends, which lost 3 bases and 3 bases, there was a span of 13 bases. Germline V gene sequence: CDR1 SGDLS, CDR2 YYNGEE. The CDR3 is 14 residues long. Here the CDR3 DNA reads TGTGCCAGCAGCGCACATGCACAGAACTACGAGCAGTACTTC. This encodes CASSAHAQNYEQYF.

This clone was seen a single time. The CDR3 reads CASSQFNEQFF. CDR3 nucleotide sequence: TGTGCCAGCAGCCAGTTTAATGAGCAGTTCTTC. The J gene is TRBJ2-1, the V gene TRBV7-9; D ambiguous. The germline V gene encodes CDR1 SEHNR and CDR2 FQNEAQ (reference sequence). The V end was cut by 5 bases, the J end by 7 bases, with 6 bases between. The CDR3 consists of 11 residues. The complete variable domain, with remaining parts taken from reference TRBV7-9 and TRBJ2-1, reads DTGVSQNPRHKITKRGQNVTFRCDPISEHNRLYWYRQTLGQGPEFLTYFQNEAQLEKSRLLSDRFSAERPKGSFSTLEIQRTEQGDSAMYLCASSQFNEQFFGPGTRLTVL.

The J gene is TRBJ1-1, the V gene TRBV28; perhaps TRBD1 as D (6 bases). From germline, CDR1 is MDHEN and CDR2 SYDVKM. The ends were cut back, 4 bases at V and 9 bases at J, with 9 bases in the middle. This CDR3 has 11 amino acids. The CDR3 protein is CASSWQGQAFF. DNA for the CDR3: TGTGCCAGCAGTTGGCAGGGGCAAGCTTTCTTT.

This clone is a singleton in its sample. The chain uses TRBV7-3 and TRBJ2-1, with 13 bases lining up with TRBD2. The V gene's germline CDR1 is SGHTA and CDR2 FQGTGA. The CDR3 extends over 15 amino acids. J was trimmed by 6 bases and V by 3 bases; bases with no gene match: 2. For the CDR3, the DNA is TGTGCCAGCAGCTTCGGACTAGCGGGGGTCAATGAGCAGTTCTTC. It specifies CASSFGLAGVNEQFF.

The sample holds a few counts of this clone. The chain uses TRBV19 and TRBJ2-2; D remains unclear. The germline V and J ends were trimmed by 3 bases and 7 bases, with 3 bases remaining between them. There are 11 residues in the CDR3. Germline assignment: CDR1 LNHDA and CDR2 SQIVND (reference sequence). The chain's CDR3 is CASSMYGELFF. For the CDR3, the DNA is TGTGCCAGTAGTATGTACGGGGAGCTGTTTTTT.

The chain combines TRBV6-5 with TRBJ2-1, with a possible D match to TRBD2 (6 bases). Germline lookup yields CDR1 MNHEY and CDR2 SVGAGI. V was pared by 5 bases and J by 10 bases, with 18 bases between. This CDR3 spans 14 amino acids. The CDR3 DNA reads as TGTGCCAGCAGTCACGACGGAGGGCGCAAGGAGCAGTTCTTC. As protein: CASSHDGGRKEQFF.

The chain uses TRBV5-1 and TRBJ1-1; TRBD1 is a possible D gene (5 bases). Per the germline V gene, CDR1 is SGHRS and CDR2 is YFSETQ. The V end lost 3 bases, the J end lost 0 bases, and 9 bases lay between the germline ends. This CDR3 is built from 14 residues. Here the CDR3 reads CASSSTTVNTEAFF. The CDR3 DNA reads TGCGCCAGCAGCTCAACGACAGTGAACACTGAAGCTTTCTTT. Together with reference TRBV5-1 and TRBJ1-1, the CDR3 gives the full variable domain: KAGVTQTPRYLIKTRGQQVTLSCSPISGHRSVSWYQQTPGQGLQFLFEYFSETQRNKGNFPGRFSGRQFSNSRSEMNVSTLELGDSALYLCASSSTTVNTEAFFGQGTRLTVV.

This chain joins TRBV5-4 and TRBJ1-4, with D hard to call. The CDR3 extends over 14 amino acids. The ends were cut back, 6 bases at V and 3 bases at J, with 12 bases in the middle. Germline loops: CDR1 SGHNT, CDR2 YYREEE (reference sequence). The CDR3: CASTSEGANEKLFF. The CDR3 DNA is TGTGCCAGCACCTCGGAGGGAGCTAATGAAAAACTGTTTTTT. The full variable domain, its missing parts supplied by reference TRBV5-4 and TRBJ1-4, is ETGVTQSPTHLIKTRGQQVTLRCSSQSGHNTVSWYQQALGQGPQFIFQYYREEENGRGNFPPRFSGLQFPNYSSELNVNALELDDSALYLCASTSEGANEKLFFGSGTQLSVL.

The chain employs TRBV28 and TRBJ2-3; tentative D call: TRBD1 (5 bases). The CDR3 loop spans 14 amino acids. Trimming left V 6 bases short and J 4 bases short, with 14 bases between. Germline loops: CDR1 MDHEN, CDR2 SYDVKM. This chain's CDR3 is CASSLLRVPDTQYF. CDR3 sequence (DNA): TGTGCCAGCAGCCTCCTCAGGGTCCCAGATACGCAGTATTTT.

The rearrangement links TRBV19 to TRBJ1-5, with no clear D. Germline lookup yields CDR1 LNHDA and CDR2 SQIVND (reference sequence). This CDR3 comprises 13 residues. The V end was cut by 11 bases, the J end by 5 bases, with 16 bases between. CDR3 region: CASKEGSDQPQHF. CDR3 coding DNA: TGTGCCTCAAAAGAGGGCTCCGATCAGCCCCAGCATTTT.

This clone was seen a few times. The chain combines TRBV18 with TRBJ2-7; 9 bases align to TRBD1. Germline V gene lookup returns CDR1 KGHSH and CDR2 LQKENI. CDR3 length equals 14 residues. Germline trimming cut 9 bases from V and 1 base from J; bases unmatched to any gene: 7. The CDR3: CASSPTGGSYEQYF. The CDR3 DNA reads as TGTGCCAGTTCTCCGACAGGGGGGTCCTACGAGCAGTACTTC.

The chain links TRBV9 to TRBJ1-4; no firm D call. The V end was cut by 3 bases, the J end by 7 bases, with 7 bases between. Per the germline V gene, CDR1 is SGDLS and CDR2 is YYNGEE. The CDR3 is 12 residues long. The CDR3 region is CASSAESEKLFF. The CDR3 DNA is TGTGCCAGCAGCGCCGAGAGTGAAAAACTGTTTTTT.

A single count supports this clone. This chain connects TRBV2 to TRBJ2-7; 13 bases align to TRBD2. The CDR3 has 15 residues. Germline assignment: CDR1 SNHLY and CDR2 FYNNEI. The junction had 5 bases not matched to a gene; V was cut back by 6 bases and J by 3 bases. The CDR3 coding sequence is TGTGCCAGCAGGACGACTAGCGGGAGGCTCTACGAGCAGTACTTC. This codes for CASRTTSGRLYEQYF.

The rearrangement links TRBV4-2 to TRBJ2-3, with D maybe TRBD2 (6 bases). Trimming pared 4 bases from V and 5 bases from J, leaving 22 bases between. This CDR3 contains 17 residues. Germline CDR1 LGHNA, CDR2 YNFKEQ. The DNA for the CDR3 is TGTGCCAGCAGCCCTAGACAGAGAACGGGAGTGATAGATACGCAGTATTTT. This gives the protein CASSPRQRTGVIDTQYF.

CDR3 protein: CASSPAGGLHNEQFF. For the CDR3, the DNA is TGTGCCAGCAGCCCCGCCGGAGGGCTGCACAATGAGCAGTTCTTC. The V gene is TRBV7-9, the J gene TRBJ2-1, with D perhaps TRBD2 (6 bases). This CDR3 region has 15 residues. The V end was cut by 5 bases, the J end by 5 bases, with 16 bases between. Germline-derived CDR1 and CDR2 are SEHNR and FQNEAQ (reference sequence).

This clone turned up a few times. This chain joins TRBV27 and TRBJ2-5; TRBD2 matches 10 bases. V shed 6 bases, J shed 5 bases, and the junction held 12 bases outside the gene matches. Germline CDR1 reads MNHEY; CDR2 reads SMNVEV (reference sequence). The CDR3 covers 16 residues. This chain's CDR3 is CASRSSPGLAVETQYF. In DNA, the CDR3 is TGTGCCAGCAGATCCTCCCCCGGACTAGCGGTCGAGACCCAGTACTTC.

The chain combines TRBV13 with TRBJ1-6; 11 nucleotides line up with TRBD1. The junction had 12 bases not matched to a gene; V was cut back by 5 bases and J by 0 bases. Germline assignment: CDR1 PRHDT and CDR2 FYEKMQ (reference sequence). The CDR3 has 20 amino acids. For the CDR3, the DNA is TGTGCCAGCAGCAATCGACAGGGACAGGGGGGTAGCTCCTATAATTCACCCCTCCACTTT. It yields the protein CASSNRQGQGGSSYNSPLHF. The variable domain in full, with the rest retrieved from reference TRBV13 and TRBJ1-6, is AAGVIQSPRHLIKEKRETATLKCYPIPRHDTVYWYQQGPGQDPQFLISFYEKMQSDKGSIPDRFSAQQFSDYHSELNMSSLELGDSALYFCASSNRQGQGGSSYNSPLHFGNGTRLTVT.

This chain links TRBV3-1 (or the pseudogene TRBV3-2) with TRBJ2-1; D gene uncertain. This CDR3 contains 14 residues. V gave up 4 bases and J gave up 2 bases, with 9 bases separating them. Germline assignment: CDR1 LGHDT and CDR2 YNNKEL (reference sequence). CDR3 in amino acids: CASSPVKAYNEQFF. The CDR3 DNA follows: TGTGCCAGCAGCCCGGTGAAAGCCTACAATGAGCAGTTCTTC.

The chain couples TRBV7-2 to TRBJ2-1, with D possibly matching TRBD1 (5 bases). CDR1 and CDR2 from the germline V gene are SGHTA and FQGNSA. The CDR3 consists of 13 residues. V was trimmed by 5 bases and J by 10 bases, leaving 15 bases between them. CDR3 in amino acids: CASSRSQGAEQFF. As DNA, the CDR3 is TGTGCCAGCAGCCGGTCGCAGGGTGCAGAGCAGTTCTTC.

The V and J genes are TRBV2 and TRBJ2-2, with 9 bases lining up with TRBD2. Germline CDR1 and CDR2: SNHLY and FYNNEI. The CDR3 has 15 residues. V shed 5 bases, J shed 0 bases, and the junction held 1 base outside the gene matches. The DNA of the CDR3 is TGTGCCAGCAGTCCTAGCGGGGCGAACACCGGGGAGCTGTTTTTT. Its translation is CASSPSGANTGELFF.